This T cell receptor (beta chain) was sequenced for a study of cytomegalovirus exposure and HLA in healthy donors (dated by TCRdb to 2016 to 2017). About the investigation overall: An earlier analysis of some 550 of the donors reported more than 250 Gb of sequence data and 100 million to 130 million unique TCR beta sequences from about 200 million T cells. To study patterns of TCR occurrence, a later analysis re-analyzed previously published TCR beta repertoires from 600 to 750 donors and added high-resolution HLA genotyping. The T cell repertoires of 666 subjects were profiled by immunosequencing and related to cytomegalovirus serostatus. To decide whether each TCR beta V gene segment behaved as functional or pseudogenic, an earlier analysis of some 570 of the donors relied on high-throughput TCR beta sequencing. Every discovery cohort repertoire had been produced on one sequencing platform. In addition to the first cohort of 666 subjects, a separate validation cohort of 130 or so different subjects was used. The aim of the study was to test whether cataloging public T cell receptors could identify signatures of past pathogen exposure. To predict cytomegalovirus infection status, the study combined high-throughput TCR immunosequencing, statistical association of individual TCRs with disease status, and machine learning. Of the approximately 400 genotyped donors, 65% to 90% were placed in the genetic ancestry cluster associated with self-reported Caucasian donors. Genome-wide SNP genotypes for about 65% of the 666 donors were used in a later genetic analysis, which treated that subset as a discovery cohort. Rather than using new phenotypic data, the later analysis identified candidate immune exposures from TCR beta sequences and from how often those sequences occurred across donors. Because of strong linkage in the cohort, a few DR-DQ haplotypes were treated as single units for association and clustering. Donor age, sex, ethnicity and CMV serostatus were compiled alongside the repertoire data. HLA typing included class I and class II loci at four-digit resolution. Roughly 300 gigabases of sequencing data and around 87 million unique TCR sequences were included in an early release covering several hundred HLA-typed donors. The number of typed donors differed by locus: about 629-630 for A, B, C, DRB1 and DQB1; 500 to 550 for DQA1; about 600 for DPA1; and 400 to 480 for DPB1. Among roughly 370 genotyped donors of the cohort, an average of approximately 240,000 unique TCR beta nucleotide sequences were sequenced per donor, 15% to 20% of them non-productive.

Notes on this clone: Its antigen is still unknown. No per-base quality is available; no much larger clone lies one base away.

Deletion took 3 bases off V and 9 bases off J, with a span of 9 bases between the germline ends. Based on the germline V gene, the CDR1 and CDR2 sequences are SNHLY and FYNNEI. The CDR3 sequence holds 12 residues, the cysteine and phenylalanine included. The entry retains the CDR3 DNA only, 36 bases that are in frame from base 1. Study-wide findings and limitations: A further reported finding was that TCR beta sequences accurately predicted the HLA-A and HLA-B alleles for most subjects in the first cohort. The cohort was sequenced for TCR beta chains only, and without alpha or paired-chain data the features that could be detected were limited. Several of the top co-occurrence clusters appeared to be linked to parvovirus B19, influenza, CMV and Epstein-Barr virus, according to a later analysis. Assigning TCR associations to individual alleles was difficult when HLA alleles, especially DR and DQ, strongly co-occurred. Immune exposure information for the cohort was limited to CMV serostatus. According to a later analysis, TCR association rates differed among HLA loci, with DRB1 alleles showing the most associated TCRs and HLA-C alleles showing the fewest. In a later genetic analysis, a missense DCLRE1C variant was associated with V-gene and J-gene trimming of TCR beta chains, and the association was replicated in an independent cohort. The authors suggested that the approach could potentially be generalized to other disease states and immunological phenotypes. Because counts were too low, around 18 rarely observed V segments, including chromosome 9 orphons, were left out of the earlier analysis of several hundred of the donors. Linkage disequilibrium might explain the correlated functional status among segregating V segments, but an unknown experimental factor could not be ruled out. According to a later genetic analysis, donors in an Asian-associated ancestry cluster had fewer N-insertions in productive TCRs than the approximately 650-donor mean. At a false discovery rate of 0.05, a later analysis linked under 20,000 TCR beta sequences to specific HLA alleles. A few of the identified cytomegalovirus-associated TCR beta chains were confirmed in vitro to be specific for cytomegalovirus antigens. The sequencing pipeline was judged likely to have produced a cluster of highly shared sequence variants as a technical artifact. In a later analysis, HLA-associated TCR beta chains were found to be more clonally expanded and to have lower generation probabilities than equally common non-associated chains. Most CMV-associated TCR beta chains appeared to be HLA-restricted in a later analysis, and the HLA associations seemed to be driven largely by CMV exposure. Sequencing depth was assumed to be roughly uniform across donors in the presence/absence analyses, though that assumption may not hold. While some public TCRs were present in many individuals, most TCR sequences turned up only very rarely across donors. Because the 87-base-pair reads could not distinguish some IMGT-functional V segments, including TRBV6-2 and TRBV6-3, those segments were excluded. Because HLA typing was missing for some donors at each locus, association tests included only the typed subset. The study gave a list of around 170 TCR beta chains associated with cytomegalovirus. In both the original and validation cohorts, the classifier was reported to diagnose cytomegalovirus status with high specificity and sensitivity. Broadly in line with IMGT annotations, most TCR beta V segments showed up in productive rearrangements about 87% or about 30% of the time in an earlier analysis of around 550 of the donors.

The cohort was made up of approximately 700 healthy bone marrow donors. At the time of sampling, every cohort member was nominally healthy, though immune exposures that went unrecorded were likely present. The donor was CMV seropositive and was included in the group of 250 to 300 seropositive cohort members. Each donor provided a peripheral blood sample, and peripheral blood mononuclear cells were used for TCR beta sequencing. Genomic DNA was extracted from the blood cell samples with the Qiagen DNeasy Blood Extraction Kit. Library preparation employed the immunoSEQ multiplex PCR assay. For the multiplex PCR, a mixture combining 60 forward primers for TCR Vbeta segments and 13 reverse primers for TCR Jbeta segments was used. Amplification of the CDR3 region of rearranged TCR beta genes was performed with a multiplex PCR assay on genomic DNA. Amplified TCR beta libraries were sequenced as 87-base-pair reads on the Illumina HiSeq System. The paper's processing steps were these. A later analysis counted about 76 million unique TCR beta chains across the 666 repertoires, and 9.5 million to 11 million of these chains were shared by at least two donors. To remove PCR and sequencing errors, raw reads were error-corrected and collapsed into unique sequences using a nearest-neighbor algorithm that merged closely related sequences. V, D and J gene segments were assigned by aligning CDR3 sequences to IMGT reference sequences. For a sequence to be retained, a match of at least six nucleotides was required to both a V gene segment and a J gene segment. A rearrangement was called productive if the CDR3 had no stop codons and remained in frame with V and J, and every other rearrangement was called non-productive. Following IMGT convention, CDR3 was defined as the stretch from the second conserved V-encoded cysteine up to the conserved J-encoded phenylalanine. Sequences without an unambiguous match to a single V gene segment were excluded from the earlier analysis of about 640 of the donors. An earlier analysis of just under 600 of the donors called V segments functional above 56.7% productive rearrangements and segregating when the between-donor standard deviation exceeded 5%. A statistical classification framework was developed to diagnose cytomegalovirus status using the catalog of TCR beta chain sequences. V and J gene assignment, in a later analysis, came from comparing TCR nucleotide sequences with IMGT/GENE-DB human TR gene sequences. In a later analysis, CDR3 sequences and most-parsimonious VDJ recombination scenarios were assigned using the TCRdist pipeline. A later analysis defined each TCR beta chain by its CDR3 amino acid sequence plus V-gene family, and excluded reads lacking a unique V-gene family. A later analysis removed 450 to 600 highly shared, low-generation-probability nucleotide sequences to deal with suspected cross-contamination and a sequencing artifact. A later analysis calculated a clonal expansion index for each public chain from normalized within-repertoire ranks of inferred template counts. In a later analysis, generation probabilities were computed with a VDJ recombination model fitted to out-of-frame rearrangements, and the resulting probabilities were checked against IGoR. In a later analysis, TCR-TCR, TCR-HLA and TCR-CMV co-occurrence was scored with hypergeometric tests, and a repertoire-size bias correction was applied to TCR pairs. In a later analysis, false discovery rates were estimated by permuting HLA or CMV assignments 20 times. A later analysis grouped co-occurring TCRs with DBSCAN, adding TCRdist sequence similarity when clustering within HLA-allele-positive subsets. For co-occurrence clustering, repertoires with fewer than 30,000 or more than 120,000 public chains were excluded, along with roughly five repertoires with anomalous nucleotide sharing. Drawn from immuneACCESS, this table holds only the in-frame rearrangements with V and J called that TCRdb kept. Clones are partly lost; checked studies trace under half to an unresolved V gene and leave the rest unexplained. V, J and clone size reflect that table, while D and trimming were determined from the DNA. In this sample the table shows some 200,000 clones, around 78% of which occur a single time. The leading ten clones occupy about 2.1% of the sample.

The sequence is built from TRBV2 and TRBJ1-5, with the D gene too uncertain to name. The sequenced sample consisted of PBMCs. The TCR originated in a woman in her twenties or thirties in good health and CMV-seropositive. The DNA reads TGTGCCAGCAGTGACGGTGGTAGGCCCCAGCATTTT. Its coded protein is CASSDGGRPQHF.